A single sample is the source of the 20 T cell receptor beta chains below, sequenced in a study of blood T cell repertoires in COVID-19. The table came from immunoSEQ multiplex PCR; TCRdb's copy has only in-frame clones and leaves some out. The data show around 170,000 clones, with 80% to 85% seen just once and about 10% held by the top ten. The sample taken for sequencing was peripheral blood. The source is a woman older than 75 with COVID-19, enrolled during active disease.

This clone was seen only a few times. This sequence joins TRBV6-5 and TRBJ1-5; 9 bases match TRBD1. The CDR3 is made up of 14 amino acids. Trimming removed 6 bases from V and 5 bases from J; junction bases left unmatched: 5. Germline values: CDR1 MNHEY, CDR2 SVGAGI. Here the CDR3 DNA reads TGTGCCAGCAGGGCCGGGACAGGGTATCAGCCCCAGCATTTT. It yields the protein CASRAGTGYQPQHF.

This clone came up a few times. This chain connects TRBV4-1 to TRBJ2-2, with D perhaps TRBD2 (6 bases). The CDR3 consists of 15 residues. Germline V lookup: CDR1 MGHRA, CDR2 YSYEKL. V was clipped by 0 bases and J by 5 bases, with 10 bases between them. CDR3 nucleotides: TGCGCCAGCAGCCAAGAAGGACGGGGGACCGGGGAGCTGTTTTTT. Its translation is CASSQEGRGTGELFF.

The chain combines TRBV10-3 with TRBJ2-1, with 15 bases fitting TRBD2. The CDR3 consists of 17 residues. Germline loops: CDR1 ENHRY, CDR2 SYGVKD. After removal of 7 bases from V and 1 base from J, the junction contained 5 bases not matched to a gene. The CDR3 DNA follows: TGTGCCATCACCCCGGGACTAGCGGGGGGTTCCTACAATGAGCAGTTCTTC. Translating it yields CAITPGLAGGSYNEQFF.

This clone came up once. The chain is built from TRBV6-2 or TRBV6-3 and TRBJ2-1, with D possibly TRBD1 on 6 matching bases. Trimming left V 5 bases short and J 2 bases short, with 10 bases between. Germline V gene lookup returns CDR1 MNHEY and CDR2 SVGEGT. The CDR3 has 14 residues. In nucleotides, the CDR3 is TGTGCCAGCAGTACTGGGACAACCTACAATGAGCAGTTCTTC. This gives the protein CASSTGTTYNEQFF.

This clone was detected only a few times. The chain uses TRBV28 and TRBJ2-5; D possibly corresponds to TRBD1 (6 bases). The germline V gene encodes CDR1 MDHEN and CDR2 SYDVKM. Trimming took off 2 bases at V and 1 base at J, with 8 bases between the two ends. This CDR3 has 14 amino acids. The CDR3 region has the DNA TGTGCCAGCAGTTTAACAGGGACCCAAGAGACCCAGTACTTC. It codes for CASSLTGTQETQYF. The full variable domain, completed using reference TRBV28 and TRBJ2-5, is DVKVTQSSRYLVKRTGEKVFLECVQDMDHENMFWYRQDPGLGLRLIYFSYDVKMKEKGDIPEGYSVSREKKERFSLILESASTNQTSMYLCASSLTGTQETQYFGPGTRLLVL.

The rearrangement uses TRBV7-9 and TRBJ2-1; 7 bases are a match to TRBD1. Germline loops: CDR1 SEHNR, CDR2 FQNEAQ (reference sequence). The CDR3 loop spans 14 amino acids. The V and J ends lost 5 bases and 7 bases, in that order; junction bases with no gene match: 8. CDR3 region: CASSPGTVFNEQFF. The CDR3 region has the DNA TGTGCCAGCAGCCCCGGGACAGTTTTTAATGAGCAGTTCTTC.

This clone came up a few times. CDR3 sequence (DNA): TGTGCCAGCAGGTTTACTAGCGGGCAGGGCACAGATACGCAGTATTTT. Translating gives CASRFTSGQGTDTQYF. The gene calls are TRBV28 and TRBJ2-3, with 9 bases that match TRBD2. CDR1 MDHEN and CDR2 SYDVKM come from the germline V gene. The CDR3 sequence is 16 residues long. With V trimmed by 6 bases and J by 1 base, 8 bases remained unmatched.

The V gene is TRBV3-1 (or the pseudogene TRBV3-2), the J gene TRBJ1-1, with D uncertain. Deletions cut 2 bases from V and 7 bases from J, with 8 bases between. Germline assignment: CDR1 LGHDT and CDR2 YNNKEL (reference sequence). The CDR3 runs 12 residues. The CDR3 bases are TGTGCCAGCAGCCAATTCTCAGGTGAAGCTTTCTTT. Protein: CASSQFSGEAFF.

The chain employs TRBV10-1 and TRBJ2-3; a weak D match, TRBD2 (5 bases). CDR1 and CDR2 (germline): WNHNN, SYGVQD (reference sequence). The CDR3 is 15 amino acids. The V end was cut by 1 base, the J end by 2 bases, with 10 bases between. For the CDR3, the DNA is TGCGCCAGCAGTGAGTGGACTCGATTCACAGATACGCAGTATTTT. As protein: CASSEWTRFTDTQYF.

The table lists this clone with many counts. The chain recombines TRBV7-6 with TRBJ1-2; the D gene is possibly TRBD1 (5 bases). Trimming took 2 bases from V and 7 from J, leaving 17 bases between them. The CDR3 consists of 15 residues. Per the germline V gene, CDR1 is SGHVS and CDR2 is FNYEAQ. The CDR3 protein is CASSLYSTGGAGYTF. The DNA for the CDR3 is TGTGCCAGCAGCTTATACAGTACGGGAGGGGCTGGCTACACCTTC.

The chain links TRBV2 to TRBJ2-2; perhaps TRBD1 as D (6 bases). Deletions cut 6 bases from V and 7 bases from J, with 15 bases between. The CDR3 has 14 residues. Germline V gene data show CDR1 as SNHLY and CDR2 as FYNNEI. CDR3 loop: CASRQNRVSGELFF. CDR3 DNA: TGTGCCAGCAGGCAAAACAGGGTCAGCGGGGAGCTGTTTTTT.

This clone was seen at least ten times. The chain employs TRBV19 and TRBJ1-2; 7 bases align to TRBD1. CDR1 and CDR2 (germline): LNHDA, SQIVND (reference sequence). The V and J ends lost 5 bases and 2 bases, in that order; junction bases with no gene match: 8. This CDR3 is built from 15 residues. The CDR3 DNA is TGTGCCAGTAGTCGAATTCCGACAGGGAACTATGGCTACACCTTC. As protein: CASSRIPTGNYGYTF.

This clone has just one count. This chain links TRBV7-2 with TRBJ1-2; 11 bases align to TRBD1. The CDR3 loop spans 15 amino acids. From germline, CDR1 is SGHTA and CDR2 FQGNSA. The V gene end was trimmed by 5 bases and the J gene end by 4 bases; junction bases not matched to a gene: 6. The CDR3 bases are TGTGCCAGCAGCCCTAGAGGGACAGGGGGCTATGGCTACACCTTC. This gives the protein CASSPRGTGGYGYTF.

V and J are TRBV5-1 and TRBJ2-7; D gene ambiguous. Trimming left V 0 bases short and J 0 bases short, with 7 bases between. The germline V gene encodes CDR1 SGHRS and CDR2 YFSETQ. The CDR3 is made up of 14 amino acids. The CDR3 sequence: CASSLDSLSYEQYF. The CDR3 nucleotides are TGCGCCAGCAGCTTGGACAGCCTCTCCTACGAGCAGTACTTC.

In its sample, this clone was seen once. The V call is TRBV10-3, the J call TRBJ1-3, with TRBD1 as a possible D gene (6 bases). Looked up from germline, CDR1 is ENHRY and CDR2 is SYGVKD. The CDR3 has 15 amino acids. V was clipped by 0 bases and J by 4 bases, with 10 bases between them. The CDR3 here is CAISESQGTGNTIYF. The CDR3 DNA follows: TGTGCCATCAGTGAGTCGCAGGGGACAGGAAACACCATATATTTT.

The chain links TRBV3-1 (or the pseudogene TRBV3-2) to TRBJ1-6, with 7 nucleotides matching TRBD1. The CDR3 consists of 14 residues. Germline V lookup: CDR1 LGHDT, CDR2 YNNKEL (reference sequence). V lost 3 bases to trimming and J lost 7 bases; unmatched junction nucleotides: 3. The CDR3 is CASSQSDRNSPLHF. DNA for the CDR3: TGTGCCAGCAGCCAGTCGGACAGGAATTCACCCCTCCACTTT.

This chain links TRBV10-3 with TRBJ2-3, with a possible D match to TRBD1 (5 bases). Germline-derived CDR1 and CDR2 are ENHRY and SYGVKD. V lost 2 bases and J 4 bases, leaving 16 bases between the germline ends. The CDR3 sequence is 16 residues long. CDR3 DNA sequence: TGTGCCATCAGTGAGCCCCCGGACAAAAGATCAGATACGCAGTATTTT. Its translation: CAISEPPDKRSDTQYF.

The CDR3, as DNA: TGTGCCGGATTCCGGGACAACTCTGGGGCCAACGTCCTGACTTTC. This gives the protein CAGFRDNSGANVLTF. The chain joins TRBV7-9 to TRBJ2-6; D possibly corresponds to TRBD1 (6 bases). The V end lost 11 bases, the J end lost 0 bases, and 14 bases lay between the germline ends. Per germline, CDR1 SEHNR and CDR2 FQNEAQ (reference sequence). This CDR3 contains 15 residues.

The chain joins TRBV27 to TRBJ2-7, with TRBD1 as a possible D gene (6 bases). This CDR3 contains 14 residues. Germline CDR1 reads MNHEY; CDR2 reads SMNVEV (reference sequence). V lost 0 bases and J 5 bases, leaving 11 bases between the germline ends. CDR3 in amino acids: CASSLSRQGNEQYF. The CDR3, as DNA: TGTGCCAGCAGTTTATCGAGGCAGGGGAACGAGCAGTACTTC.

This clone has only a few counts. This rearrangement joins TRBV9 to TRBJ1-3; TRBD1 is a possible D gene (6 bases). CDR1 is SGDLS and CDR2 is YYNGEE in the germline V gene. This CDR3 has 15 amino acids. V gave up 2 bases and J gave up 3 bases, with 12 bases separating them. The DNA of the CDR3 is TGTGCCAGCAGCGTCTGGGGGGGGCATGGAAACACCATATATTTT. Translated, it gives CASSVWGGHGNTIYF. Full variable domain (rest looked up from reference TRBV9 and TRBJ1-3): DSGVTQTPKHLITATGQRVTLRCSPRSGDLSVYWYQQSLDQGLQFLIQYYNGEERAKGNILERFSAQQFPDLHSELNLSSLELGDSALYFCASSVWGGHGNTIYFGEGSWLTVV.